The next 28 T cell receptor beta chains were all read from a single sample in a study of CD8 T cells in ankylosing spondylitis. TCRdb redid the calling of the 5' RACE reads with MiXCR, one entry per CDR3 protein. The sample lists about 340,000 distinct CDR3 sequences, roughly 14% occurring once. Material for sequencing was blood, either unsorted or a sorted T cell fraction (not recorded which). The receptors here all came from a male donor with ankylosing spondylitis or in good health (not recorded which).

This clonotype was picked up many times. The CDR3 nucleotides are TGTGCCAGCAGCTTAGGTGCAGGGGGGAACACTGAAGCTTTCTTT. It codes for CASSLGAGGNTEAFF. This chain links TRBV7-9 with TRBJ1-1; 7 bases are a match to TRBD1. The trim removed 1 base at V and 1 base at J, leaving 3 bases unmatched. CDR3 size: 15 residues. Germline assignment: CDR1 SEHNR and CDR2 FQNEAQ (reference sequence).

V and J are TRBV18 and TRBJ2-7, with 7 nucleotides matching TRBD1. Per germline, CDR1 KGHSH and CDR2 LQKENI. This CDR3 is 14 amino acids long. The V gene end was trimmed by 3 bases and the J gene end by 3 bases; junction bases not matched to a gene: 5. CDR3 sequence reads: CASSPQGENYEQYF. The CDR3 DNA reads as TGTGCCAGCTCACCGCAGGGGGAGAACTACGAGCAGTACTTC.

The V and J genes are TRBV3-1 and TRBJ2-2; D remains unclear. This CDR3 has 13 residues. With 4 bases removed from V and 6 bases from J, the gap between germline ends came to 9 bases. From germline, CDR1 is LGHDT and CDR2 YNNKEL (reference sequence). CDR3 sequence (DNA): TGTGCCAGCAGCCGCCTCGCGCCCGGGGAGCTGTTTTTT. It specifies CASSRLAPGELFF.

This clonotype has only a few counts. The rearrangement links TRBV7-2 to TRBJ1-6; 9 bases map to TRBD1. The ends lost 3 bases at V and 9 bases at J; junction bases unmatched: 6. The germline V gene has CDR1 SGHTA and CDR2 FQGNSA. This CDR3 contains 15 residues. CDR3 coding DNA: TGTGCCAGCAGCTTGGAGGGACAGGGACTTTCACCCCTCCACTTT. Residues: CASSLEGQGLSPLHF.

The V gene is TRBV7-2, the J gene TRBJ2-7, with D possibly TRBD1 on 5 matching bases. The V and J ends lost 6 bases and 1 base respectively, with 13 bases between them. The length of the CDR3 is 14 residues. Germline V gene sequence: CDR1 SGHTA, CDR2 FQGNSA. CDR3 coding DNA: TGTGCCAGCAGGTCTCGCAGGGAATCCTACGAGCAGTACTTC. The encoded protein is CASRSRRESYEQYF. The whole variable domain, remainder taken from reference TRBV7-2 and TRBJ2-7, is GAGVSQSPSNKVTEKGKDVELRCDPISGHTALYWYRQSLGQGLEFLIYFQGNSAPDKSGLPSDRFSAERTGGSVSTLTIQRTQQEDSAVYLCASRSRRESYEQYFGPGTRLTVT.

In this sample, this clonotype turned up many times. The chain uses TRBV5-1 and TRBJ1-1; D is uncertain. Per the germline V gene, CDR1 is SGHRS and CDR2 is YFSETQ. The V end was cut by 0 bases, the J end by 1 base, with 10 bases between. The length of the CDR3 is 15 residues. CDR3 residues: CASSLVQTWNTEAFF. In DNA, the CDR3 is TGCGCCAGCAGCTTGGTCCAAACATGGAACACTGAAGCTTTCTTT.

V usage is TRBV12-3 or TRBV12-4 and J usage is TRBJ1-5, with 8 bases lining up with TRBD1. V shed 6 bases, J shed 5 bases, and the junction held 12 bases outside the gene matches. There are 16 residues in the CDR3. CDR3 DNA: TGTGCCAGCAGCGGCAGGGGGCTGGTGGAGCATCAGCCCCAGCATTTT. Encoded protein: CASSGRGLVEHQPQHF.

This clonotype turned up a few times. The V and J genes are TRBV3-1 and TRBJ2-5; TRBD2 might be the D (5 bases). Germline loops: CDR1 LGHDT, CDR2 YNNKEL (reference sequence). V was trimmed by 3 bases and J by 1 base, leaving 15 bases between them. The CDR3 runs 16 residues. For the CDR3, the DNA is TGTGCCAGCAGCCACTTCCCGGGGTCTTTCCAAGAGACCCAGTACTTC. It is translated as CASSHFPGSFQETQYF.

The chain joins TRBV27 to TRBJ2-3; a weak D match, TRBD2 (6 bases). Germline values: CDR1 MNHEY, CDR2 SMNVEV (reference sequence). This CDR3 region has 15 residues. V dropped 3 bases and J dropped 1 base, with 11 bases sitting between them. CDR3 DNA sequence: TGTGCCAGCAGTTTTGGAGGGATTCGCACAGATACGCAGTATTTT. It codes for CASSFGGIRTDTQYF.

This clonotype was observed a handful of times. The chain recombines TRBV5-1 with TRBJ1-2; 7 bases match TRBD1. This CDR3 is 15 amino acids long. Germline lookup yields CDR1 SGHRS and CDR2 YFSETQ. The junction had 8 bases not matched to a gene; V was cut back by 0 bases and J by 6 bases. In DNA, the CDR3 is TGCGCCAGCAGCTTGGAGGGACAGCTACCAAATGGCTACACCTTC. Its translation: CASSLEGQLPNGYTF.

The chain couples TRBV7-2 to TRBJ2-7, with no clear D. The length of the CDR3 is 13 residues. V lost 5 bases and J 5 bases, leaving 13 bases between the germline ends. Germline lookup yields CDR1 SGHTA and CDR2 FQGNSA. The CDR3 sequence: CASSHTSKHEQYF. Written as DNA, the CDR3 is TGTGCCAGCAGCCATACCAGCAAACACGAGCAGTACTTC.

Ten or more counts support this clonotype. J is TRBJ2-1 and V is TRBV5-1; TRBD2 matches at 12 bases. V lost 4 bases, J lost 6 bases, and 5 bases stayed unmatched. The CDR3 has 15 amino acids. Germline CDR1 SGHRS, CDR2 YFSETQ. The CDR3 coding sequence is TGCGCCAGCAGCCAAAGGACTAGCGGGGCCAATGAGCAGTTCTTC. Its translation: CASSQRTSGANEQFF.

This rearrangement joins TRBV24-1 to TRBJ2-2; perhaps TRBD1 as D (5 bases). The CDR3 length is 14 residues. Trimming stripped 4 bases from V and 1 base from J, with 6 bases between. Germline V gives CDR1 KGHDR, CDR2 SFDVKD. CDR3 DNA: TGTGCCACCAGTGACGGACAGAACACCGGGGAGCTGTTTTTT. This gives the protein CATSDGQNTGELFF.

This clonotype was seen ten or more times. The chain links TRBV23-1 to TRBJ1-1; TRBD1 agrees at 7 bases. TRBV23-1 is recorded as an ORF, its role being uncertain. The junction had 7 bases not matched to a gene; V was cut back by 4 bases and J by 8 bases. There are 13 residues in the CDR3. CDR3 loop: CASSRSGGTEAFF. CDR3 nucleotide sequence: TGCGCCAGCAGTCGCTCAGGGGGGACGGAAGCTTTCTTT.

In its sample, this clonotype was seen a few times. This chain connects TRBV10-3 to TRBJ2-1, with 7 bases fitting TRBD1. The CDR3 contains 15 residues. Losses at the gene ends were 8 bases for V and 4 bases for J; bases not matched to a gene: 11. CDR1 and CDR2 (germline): ENHRY, SYGVKD. CDR3 nucleotide sequence: TGTGCCATCGGGGCAGGGGGAATCCGGTACAATGAGCAGTTCTTC. It translates to CAIGAGGIRYNEQFF.

The rearrangement uses TRBV3-1 and TRBJ2-2, with D perhaps being TRBD1 or TRBD2 (5 bases each). Deletions cut 6 bases from V and 7 bases from J, with 9 bases between. CDR3 length: 12 amino acids. Germline lookup yields CDR1 LGHDT and CDR2 YNNKEL (reference sequence). Written as DNA, the CDR3 is TGTGCCAGCAGGGGGGATCTCGGGGAGCTGTTTTTT. It yields the protein CASRGDLGELFF.

The chain joins TRBV7-9 to TRBJ1-4, with 8 bases identical to TRBD1. V dropped 1 base and J dropped 4; count of bases not matched to a gene: 2. This CDR3 has 15 amino acids. In germline, CDR1 is SEHNR, CDR2 FQNEAQ (reference sequence). In DNA, the CDR3 is TGTGCCAGCAGCTTAGGGACAGGGATTAATGAAAAACTGTTTTTT. As protein: CASSLGTGINEKLFF.

This chain joins TRBV9 and TRBJ2-6; D not certain. Germline-derived CDR1 and CDR2 are SGDLS and YYNGEE. This CDR3 region has 15 residues. Trimming removed 2 bases from V and 0 bases from J, with 6 bases in between. The CDR3 here is CASSVTDSGANVLTF. For the CDR3, the DNA is TGTGCCAGCAGCGTTACGGACTCTGGGGCCAACGTCCTGACTTTC.

This clonotype occurred a few times. This chain uses TRBV6-1 with TRBJ2-2, with 14 bases identical to TRBD2. The CDR3 has 15 amino acids. Germline-derived CDR1 and CDR2 are MNHNS and SASEGT. The trim removed 6 bases at V and 7 bases at J, leaving 4 bases unmatched. CDR3 in amino acids: CASSGTSGRNGELFF. The CDR3 nucleotides are TGTGCCAGCAGCGGGACTAGCGGGAGAAACGGGGAGCTGTTTTTT.

This clonotype was counted between two and nine times. The chain combines TRBV14 with TRBJ1-2; a possible D gene is TRBD1 (6 bases). V shed 8 bases and J shed 4 bases, with 17 bases lying between them. Germline values: CDR1 SGHDN, CDR2 FVKESK. This CDR3 has 14 residues. CDR3 region: CASGPRGASYGYTF. As DNA, the CDR3 is TGTGCCAGCGGACCTCGGGGGGCCAGCTATGGCTACACCTTC.

This clonotype was observed a handful of times. The V call is TRBV4-1, the J call TRBJ2-1; D unclear. V lost 0 bases and J 1 base, leaving 13 bases between the germline ends. The CDR3 contains 17 residues. Germline V gene data show CDR1 as MGHRA and CDR2 as YSYEKL. CDR3 sequence (DNA): TGCGCCAGCAGCCAAGACCCCCAAGCGACTTCCTACAATGAGCAGTTCTTC. This encodes CASSQDPQATSYNEQFF.

In this sample, this clonotype turned up a few times. In DNA form, the CDR3 reads TGCAGTGCACTAGGGGGGCCCTCTGGAAACACCATATATTTT. Amino acids: CSALGGPSGNTIYF. This chain uses TRBV20-1 with TRBJ1-3, with D possibly matching TRBD1 (6 bases). The V and J ends lost 6 bases and 0 bases respectively, with 12 bases between them. Germline V lookup: CDR1 DFQATT, CDR2 SNEGSKA (reference sequence). This CDR3 region has 14 residues.

This clonotype has more than one count but fewer than ten. V is TRBV7-2 and J is TRBJ2-5; 15 bases fit TRBD2. In germline, CDR1 is SGHTA, CDR2 FQGNSA. The V and J ends lost 5 bases and 5 bases, in that order; junction bases with no gene match: 9. The CDR3 runs to 17 residues. This CDR3 reads CASSPRTSGGAWETQYF. The CDR3 region has the DNA TGTGCCAGCAGCCCACGGACTAGCGGGGGGGCCTGGGAGACCCAGTACTTC. The full variable domain, its missing parts supplied by reference TRBV7-2 and TRBJ2-5, is GAGVSQSPSNKVTEKGKDVELRCDPISGHTALYWYRQSLGQGLEFLIYFQGNSAPDKSGLPSDRFSAERTGGSVSTLTIQRTQQEDSAVYLCASSPRTSGGAWETQYFGPGTRLLVL.

This clonotype was observed a few times. The chain recombines TRBV6-1 with TRBJ2-2; TRBD2 matches 7 bases. CDR3 length: 16 amino acids. The germline gives CDR1 MNHNS, CDR2 SASEGT. J was trimmed by 1 base and V by 5 bases; bases with no gene match: 7. The CDR3 DNA reads TGTGCCAGCAGTCAAACAGCGGGATTGAACACCGGGGAGCTGTTTTTT. This gives the protein CASSQTAGLNTGELFF.

The chain uses TRBV7-2 and TRBJ1-6; maybe TRBD1 (5 bases). Germline V gene data show CDR1 as SGHTA and CDR2 as FQGNSA. Trimming removed 6 bases at V and 10 bases at J, with 13 bases between. CDR3 length: 13 residues. The CDR3 is CASRMGGGSPLHF. The CDR3 coding sequence is TGTGCCAGCAGGATGGGGGGGGGGTCACCCCTCCACTTT.

This clonotype was counted only a few times. This chain links TRBV5-6 with TRBJ2-3; 8 bases line up with TRBD2. CDR1 is SGHDT and CDR2 is YYEEEE in the germline V gene. The length of the CDR3 is 16 residues. The V segment lost 4 bases and the J segment 0 bases; nucleotides outside the gene matches: 7. In DNA form, the CDR3 reads TGTGCCAGCAGCGTACCGGGACTAGGAAGCACAGATACGCAGTATTTT. This translates into CASSVPGLGSTDTQYF.

This sequence joins TRBV30 and TRBJ2-3; 9 bases map to TRBD2. This CDR3 is 15 amino acids long. Trimming removed 4 bases from V and 0 bases from J; junction bases left unmatched: 5. The germline V gene encodes CDR1 GTSNPN and CDR2 SVGIG (reference sequence). The CDR3 DNA reads as TGTGCCTGGACCCGTCTAGCGGGAAGCACAGATACGCAGTATTTT. Its protein is CAWTRLAGSTDTQYF.

The chain couples TRBV3-1 to TRBJ2-3; 8 positions agree with TRBD2. The V and J ends lost 2 bases and 5 bases, in that order; junction bases with no gene match: 6. Germline-derived CDR1 and CDR2 are LGHDT and YNNKEL (reference sequence). CDR3 length: 15 residues. DNA for the CDR3: TGTGCCAGCAGCCAAACGGGACTAGGGGTAGATACGCAGTATTTT. It yields the protein CASSQTGLGVDTQYF.